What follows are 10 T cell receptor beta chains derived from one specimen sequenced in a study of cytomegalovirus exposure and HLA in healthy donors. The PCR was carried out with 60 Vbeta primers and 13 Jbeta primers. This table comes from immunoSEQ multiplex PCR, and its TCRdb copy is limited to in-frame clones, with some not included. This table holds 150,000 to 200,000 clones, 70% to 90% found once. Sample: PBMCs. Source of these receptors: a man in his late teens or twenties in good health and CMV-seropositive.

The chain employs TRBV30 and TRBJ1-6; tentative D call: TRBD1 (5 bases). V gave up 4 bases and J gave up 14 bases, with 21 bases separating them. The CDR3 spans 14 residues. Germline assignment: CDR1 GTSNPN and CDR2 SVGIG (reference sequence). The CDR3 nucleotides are TGTGCCTGGAAGGATACAGGTTTCGAATTCACCCTCCACTTT. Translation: CAWKDTGFEFTLHF.

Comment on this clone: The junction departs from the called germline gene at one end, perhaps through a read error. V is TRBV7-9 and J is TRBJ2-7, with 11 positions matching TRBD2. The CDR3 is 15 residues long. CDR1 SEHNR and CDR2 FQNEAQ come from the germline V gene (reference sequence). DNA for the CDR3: TGTTCCAGCAGTTATCCGGGACTAGCGGACTACGAGCAGTACTTC. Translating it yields CSSSYPGLADYEQYF. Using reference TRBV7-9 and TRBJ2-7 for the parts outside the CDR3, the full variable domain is DTGVSQNPRHKITKRGQNVTFRCDPISEHNRLYWYRQTLGQGPEFLTYFQNEAQLEKSRLLSDRFSAERPKGSFSTLEIQRTEQGDSAMYLCSSSYPGLADYEQYFGPGTRLTVT.

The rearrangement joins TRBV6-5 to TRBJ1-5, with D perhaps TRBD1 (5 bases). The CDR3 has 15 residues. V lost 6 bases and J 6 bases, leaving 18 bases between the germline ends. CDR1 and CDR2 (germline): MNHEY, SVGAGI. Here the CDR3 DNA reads TGTGCCAGCAGGTCCCGGGGGGGACCTAGTCAGCCCCAGCATTTT. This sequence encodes CASRSRGGPSQPQHF.

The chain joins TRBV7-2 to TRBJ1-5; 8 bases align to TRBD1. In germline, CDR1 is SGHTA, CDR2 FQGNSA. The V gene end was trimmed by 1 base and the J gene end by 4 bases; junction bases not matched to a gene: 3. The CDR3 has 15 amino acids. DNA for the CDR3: TGTGCCAGCAGCTTAGGCGGACAGGGAAATCAGCCCCAGCATTTT. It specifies CASSLGGQGNQPQHF.

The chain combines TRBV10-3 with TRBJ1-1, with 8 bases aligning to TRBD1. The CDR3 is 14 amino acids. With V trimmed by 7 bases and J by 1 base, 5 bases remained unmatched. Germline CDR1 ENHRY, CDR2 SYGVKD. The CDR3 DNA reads TGTGCCATCAATCCGACAGGGGAGAACACTGAAGCTTTCTTT. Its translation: CAINPTGENTEAFF.

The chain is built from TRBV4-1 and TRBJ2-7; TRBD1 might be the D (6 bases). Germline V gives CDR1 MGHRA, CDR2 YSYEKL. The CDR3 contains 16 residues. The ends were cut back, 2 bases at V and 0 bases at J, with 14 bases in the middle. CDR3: CASSQRTDSPSYEQYF. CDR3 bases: TGCGCCAGCAGCCAACGCACGGACAGCCCCTCCTACGAGCAGTACTTC.

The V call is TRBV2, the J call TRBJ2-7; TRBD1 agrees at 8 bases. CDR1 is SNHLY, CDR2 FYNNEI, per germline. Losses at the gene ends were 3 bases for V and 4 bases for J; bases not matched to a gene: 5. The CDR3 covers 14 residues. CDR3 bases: TGTGCCAGCAGTGACCAGGGGACAGGTTACGAGCAGTACTTC. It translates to CASSDQGTGYEQYF.

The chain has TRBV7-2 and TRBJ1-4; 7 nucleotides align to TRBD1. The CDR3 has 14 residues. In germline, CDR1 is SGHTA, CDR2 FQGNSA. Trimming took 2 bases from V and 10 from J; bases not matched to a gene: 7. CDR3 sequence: CASSLPGQRRKLFF. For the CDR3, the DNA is TGTGCCAGCAGCTTACCGGGACAGAGGAGAAAACTGTTTTTT.

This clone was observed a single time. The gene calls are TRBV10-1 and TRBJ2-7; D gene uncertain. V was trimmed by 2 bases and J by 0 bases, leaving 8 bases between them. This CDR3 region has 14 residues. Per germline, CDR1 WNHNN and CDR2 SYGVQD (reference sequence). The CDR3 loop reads CASSEPGDSYEQYF. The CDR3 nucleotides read TGCGCCAGCAGTGAGCCGGGTGACTCCTACGAGCAGTACTTC.

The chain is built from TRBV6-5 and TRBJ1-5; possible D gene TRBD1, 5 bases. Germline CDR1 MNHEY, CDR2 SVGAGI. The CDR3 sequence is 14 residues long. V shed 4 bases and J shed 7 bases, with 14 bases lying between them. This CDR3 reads CASSSRVRGQPQHF. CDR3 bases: TGTGCCAGCAGTTCCCGGGTCCGGGGGCAGCCCCAGCATTTT.